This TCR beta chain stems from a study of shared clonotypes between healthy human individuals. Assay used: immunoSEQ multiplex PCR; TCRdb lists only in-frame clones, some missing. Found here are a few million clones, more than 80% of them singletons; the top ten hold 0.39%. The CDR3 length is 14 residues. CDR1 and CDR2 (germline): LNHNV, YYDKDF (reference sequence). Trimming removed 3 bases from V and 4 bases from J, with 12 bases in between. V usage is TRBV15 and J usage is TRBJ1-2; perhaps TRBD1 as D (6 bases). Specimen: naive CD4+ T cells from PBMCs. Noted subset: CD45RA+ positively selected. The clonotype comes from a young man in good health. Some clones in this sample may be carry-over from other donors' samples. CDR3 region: CATSSAQGGYGYTF. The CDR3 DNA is TGTGCCACCAGCAGCGCACAGGGCGGCTATGGCTACACCTTC.